This T cell receptor (beta chain) comes out of a study of tumor-infiltrating lymphocytes in localized non-small cell lung cancer. Study-level information: Each patient gave resected tumor and non-adjacent uninvolved lung tissue. Study-wide results and limits: Tumors had more T cell infiltration than uninvolved lung, per TCRbeta sequencing and CD3 counts. Only some patients had TCR sequencing, depending on available tissue. Different pieces of the same tissue were used for each assay.

For this clone: Its antigen remains unknown.

The V end lost 2 bases, the J end lost 8 bases, and 10 bases lay between the germline ends. CDR3 size: 13 residues. Looked up from germline, CDR1 is SGHTA and CDR2 is FQGTGA. Some clones are missing from TCRdb's copy, which holds only in-frame ones; the method was immunoSEQ multiplex PCR. This sample has about 8,400 clones, with 65% to 80% found just once. This receptor was taken from a human donor with non-small cell lung cancer. Input material: lung tumor tissue. The rearrangement uses TRBV7-3 and TRBJ1-3; no reliable D call. The CDR3 loop reads CASSLGPADTIYF. CDR3 in DNA: TGTGCCAGCAGCTTAGGGCCCGCCGACACCATATATTTT.